Following are 4 T cell receptor beta chains from one sample sequenced in a study of blood T cell repertoires in COVID-19. The repertoire was sequenced with immunoSEQ multiplex PCR; TCRdb's copy has only in-frame clones and lacks some. The sample comprises about 70,000 clones, around 80% of which are singletons, and roughly 9.7% rests with the top ten. Sample: peripheral blood. These receptors all come from a woman of 80 years or more with acute or convalescent COVID-19.

This chain uses TRBV2 with TRBJ2-5; 10 positions agree with TRBD2. There are 15 residues in the CDR3. The germline V gene encodes CDR1 SNHLY and CDR2 FYNNEI. After removal of 1 base from V and 5 bases from J, the junction contained 4 bases not matched to a gene. CDR3 amino acids: CASSEERGGRETQYF. The CDR3 bases are TGTGCCAGCAGTGAAGAGCGGGGGGGCAGGGAGACCCAGTACTTC.

This chain connects TRBV5-4 to TRBJ2-1, with TRBD2 matching over 14 bases. J was trimmed by 0 bases and V by 7 bases; bases with no gene match: 3. Germline V gives CDR1 SGHNT, CDR2 YYREEE (reference sequence). The CDR3 loop spans 16 amino acids. The CDR3 reads CASGTSGGLSYNEQFF. As DNA, the CDR3 is TGTGCCAGCGGGACTAGCGGGGGCCTCTCCTACAATGAGCAGTTCTTC.

The rearrangement links TRBV6-5 to TRBJ1-6; tentative D call: TRBD1 (5 bases). Germline CDR1 and CDR2: MNHEY and SVGAGI. Trimming took 7 bases from V and 6 from J, leaving 13 bases between them. CDR3 length: 14 amino acids. CDR3 nucleotide sequence: TGTGCCAGCAATGTAGGACAATCTAATTCACCCCTCCACTTT. Encoded protein: CASNVGQSNSPLHF.

V gene TRBV9 combines with J gene TRBJ2-1, with a weak D call TRBD1 (5 bases). Germline lookup yields CDR1 SGDLS and CDR2 YYNGEE. The CDR3 loop spans 15 amino acids. V lost 2 bases and J lost 3, with 12 bases in between. The CDR3 nucleotides are TGTGCCAGCAGCGTCTCCCCCACAGGCTACAATGAGCAGTTCTTC. Its protein product is CASSVSPTGYNEQFF.